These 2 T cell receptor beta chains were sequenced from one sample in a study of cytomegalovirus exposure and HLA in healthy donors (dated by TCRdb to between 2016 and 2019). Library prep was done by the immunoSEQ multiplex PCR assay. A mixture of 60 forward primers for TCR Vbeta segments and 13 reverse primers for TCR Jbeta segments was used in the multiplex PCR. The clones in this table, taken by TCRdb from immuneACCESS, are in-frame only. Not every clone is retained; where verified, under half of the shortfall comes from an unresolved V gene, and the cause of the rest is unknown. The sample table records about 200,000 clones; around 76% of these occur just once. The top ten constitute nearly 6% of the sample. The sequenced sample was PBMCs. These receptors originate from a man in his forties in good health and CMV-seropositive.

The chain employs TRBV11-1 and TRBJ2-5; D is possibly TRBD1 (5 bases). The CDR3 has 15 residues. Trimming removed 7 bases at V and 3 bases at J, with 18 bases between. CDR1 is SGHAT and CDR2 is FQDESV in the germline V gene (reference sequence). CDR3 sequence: CASTLGVQREETQYF. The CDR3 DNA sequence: TGTGCCAGCACCCTAGGGGTTCAGCGCGAAGAGACCCAGTACTTC. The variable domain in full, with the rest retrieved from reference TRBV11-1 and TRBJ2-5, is EAEVAQSPRYKITEKSQAVAFWCDPISGHATLYWYRQILGQGPELLVQFQDESVVDDSQLPKDRFSAERLKGVDSTLKIQPAELGDSAMYLCASTLGVQREETQYFGPGTRLLVL.

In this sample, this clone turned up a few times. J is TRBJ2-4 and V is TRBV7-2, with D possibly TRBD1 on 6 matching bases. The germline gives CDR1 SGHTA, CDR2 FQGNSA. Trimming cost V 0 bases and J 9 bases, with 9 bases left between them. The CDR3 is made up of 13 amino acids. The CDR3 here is CASSLARGGIQYF. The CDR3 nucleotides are TGTGCCAGCAGCTTAGCTAGAGGGGGCATTCAGTACTTC.